The present T cell receptor (beta chain) was sequenced within a study of shared clonotypes between healthy human individuals. Study background: CD4 naive and memory got three plates each, CD8 naive two, CD8 memory one.

Comments on this clone: No antigen is known for it.

Trimming shortened V by 8 bases and J by 0 bases, and 10 bases separated the two germline ends. Germline V lookup: CDR1 SNHLY, CDR2 FYNNEI. The CDR3 has 13 amino acids. Findings and limits, study-wide: Large sequencing depth failed to make sorted-subset sequencing complete, rarefaction showed.

The assay used deep level. This table comes from immunoSEQ multiplex PCR, and its TCRdb copy is limited to in-frame clones, with some not included. The sample yields approximately 2,000,000 clones, roughly 92% seen once. The J gene is TRBJ1-1, the V gene TRBV2; a weak D match, TRBD1 (6 bases). The sequence came from a man between 18 and 29 years old in good health. Some clones in this sample may be carry-over from other donors' samples. Sequencing used naive CD4+ T cells from PBMCs. Subset in this sample: CD45RA+ positively selected. CDR3 amino acids: CASGQGLNTEAFF. The CDR3 region has the DNA TGTGCCAGCGGCCAGGGGCTGAACACTGAAGCTTTCTTT.